The source of this T cell receptor (beta chain) is a study of spatial heterogeneity in lung cancer. Stated time point: sample taken at primary tumor resection. The approximately 78 donors had untreated early-stage non-small cell lung cancer. By frequency in the sample, this clonotype is medium-sized. Every cDNA TCR molecule received its own unique molecular identifier. Each CDR3 protein is one row after TCRdb ran MiXCR on the 5' RACE reads. In the table there are roughly 6,200 distinct CDR3 sequences, about 18% of which are singletons. The receptor's source is a male donor with early-stage non-small cell lung cancer. This material consisted of normal lung tissue next to the tumor, taken at surgery.

The CDR3 coding sequence is TGTGCCAGCAGCTTAGCGGGAAAACACGAGCAGTACTTC. Translating it yields CASSLAGKHEQYF. The rearrangement links TRBV7-2 to TRBJ2-7; D is unresolved. The CDR3 length is 13 residues. The V gene's germline CDR1 is SGHTA and CDR2 FQGNSA. Deletions cut 0 bases from V and 5 bases from J, with 8 bases between.